These 5 T cell receptor beta chains originate from one sample sequenced in a study of STAT3 mutations in large granular lymphocyte leukemia (dated by TCRdb to the late 2010s). What the research found in general, with its limitations: At least one immunodominant TCRbeta clonotype was identified in every T-LGLL patient, and multiple immunodominant subclonotypes were identified in about half of the T-LGLL patients.

These receptors have no known antigen. The method was the immunoSEQ multiplex PCR assay. As stored in TCRdb, this immuneACCESS dataset retains in-frame rearrangements with V and J assigned. A fraction of the clones does not appear; measured against another copy, unresolved V genes explain less than half of the discrepancy, and the remainder lacks a known reason. The sample includes 20,000 to 30,000 clones, with 94% observed a single time. The ten most abundant clones make up approximately 6% of the sample. Material for sequencing was peripheral blood mononuclear cells. These receptors originate from a man between 35 and 55 years old with T-cell large granular lymphocyte leukemia. Some clones in this sample may be carry-over from other donors' samples. The age is the age at diagnosis.

The V gene is TRBV7-7, the J gene TRBJ1-1, with 8 nucleotides matching TRBD1. V was clipped by 5 bases and J by 5 bases; unmatched bases: 4. Germline loops: CDR1 SSHAT, CDR2 FNYEAQ (reference sequence). This CDR3 region has 13 residues. CDR3 nucleotide sequence: TGTGCCAGCAGCAAGGACAGGGCAACTGAAGCTTTCTTT. Amino acids: CASSKDRATEAFF.

The V call is TRBV10-2, the J call TRBJ2-1; D is undetermined. Trimming removed 0 bases from V and 2 bases from J, with 5 bases in between. The V gene's germline CDR1 is WSHSY and CDR2 SAAADI. The CDR3 totals 14 residues. The CDR3 DNA follows: TGCGCCAGCAGTGAGTCGTCCCCCTACAATGAGCAGTTCTTC. Translating it yields CASSESSPYNEQFF.

The chain joins TRBV7-9 to TRBJ2-2, with D possibly called TRBD1 or TRBD2 (5 bases each). Germline assignment: CDR1 SEHNR and CDR2 FQNEAQ (reference sequence). There are 15 residues in the CDR3. V lost 4 bases and J lost 4, with 13 bases in between. CDR3 amino acids: CASSSTGTLTGELFF. DNA for the CDR3: TGTGCCAGCAGCTCAACCGGGACGCTCACCGGGGAGCTGTTTTTT.

The chain links TRBV29-1 to TRBJ2-7; the match to TRBD1 covers 9 bases. The CDR3 totals 12 residues. Germline V lookup: CDR1 SQVTM, CDR2 ANQGSEA. The V gene end was trimmed by 5 bases and the J gene end by 4 bases; junction bases not matched to a gene: 3. CDR3 protein: CSVSGQGYEQYF. DNA for the CDR3: TGCAGCGTTTCGGGACAGGGATACGAGCAGTACTTC.

CDR3 sequence: CASSDIQGDSGYTF. CDR3 nucleotide sequence: TGTGCCAGCAGCGACATCCAGGGGGATTCTGGCTACACCTTC. The V call is TRBV9, the J call TRBJ1-2, with TRBD1 matching 7 bases. Germline loops: CDR1 SGDLS, CDR2 YYNGEE. Germline trimming cut 3 bases from V and 7 bases from J; bases unmatched to any gene: 9. This CDR3 comprises 14 residues.